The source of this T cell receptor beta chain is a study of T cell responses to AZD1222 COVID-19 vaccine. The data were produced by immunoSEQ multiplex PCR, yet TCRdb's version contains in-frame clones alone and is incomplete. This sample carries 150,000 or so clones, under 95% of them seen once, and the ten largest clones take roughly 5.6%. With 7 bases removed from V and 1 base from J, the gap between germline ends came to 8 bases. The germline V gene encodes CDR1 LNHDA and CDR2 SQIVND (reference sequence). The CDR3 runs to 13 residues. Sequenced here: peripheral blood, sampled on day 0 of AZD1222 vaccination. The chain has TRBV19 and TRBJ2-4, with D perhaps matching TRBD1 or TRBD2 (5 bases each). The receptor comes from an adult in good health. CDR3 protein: CASTGSAKNIQYF. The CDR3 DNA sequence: TGTGCCAGTACAGGGAGCGCCAAAAACATTCAGTACTTC.